This record looks at one T cell receptor beta chain sequence and its context. Its target is not known. Libraries were prepared by immunoSEQ multiplex PCR; TCRdb keeps only in-frame clonotypes and omits some of them. The sample has 120,000 or so clones, 86% seen once. This sample stems from a study of PD-1 blockade in mismatch repair-deficient tumors. About the research overall: Enrolled about 2013-2016, patients had progressing, pretreated mismatch repair-deficient cancers of about a dozen types.

Notes on the study in general: Rapid post-treatment expansion, then contraction, generally preceding radiologic response, marked tumor-resident clones.

All patients were mismatch repair deficient, assessed by either PCR or immunohistochemistry. TCR sequencing covered a few patients who responded to pembrolizumab. Sequenced material: peripheral blood, taken 44 weeks after starting pembrolizumab. This receptor was taken from an adult with mismatch repair-deficient cancer.

This CDR3 reads CASTKGGNKHEQFF. CDR3 bases: TGTGCCAGCACAAAGGGGGGAAATAAACATGAGCAGTTCTTC. This rearrangement joins TRBV27 to TRBJ2-1; D tentatively reads TRBD1 or TRBD2 (6 bases each). V was cut by 7 bases and J by 8 bases, with 18 bases left in between. Germline V gives CDR1 MNHEY, CDR2 SMNVEV (reference sequence). The CDR3 spans 14 residues.